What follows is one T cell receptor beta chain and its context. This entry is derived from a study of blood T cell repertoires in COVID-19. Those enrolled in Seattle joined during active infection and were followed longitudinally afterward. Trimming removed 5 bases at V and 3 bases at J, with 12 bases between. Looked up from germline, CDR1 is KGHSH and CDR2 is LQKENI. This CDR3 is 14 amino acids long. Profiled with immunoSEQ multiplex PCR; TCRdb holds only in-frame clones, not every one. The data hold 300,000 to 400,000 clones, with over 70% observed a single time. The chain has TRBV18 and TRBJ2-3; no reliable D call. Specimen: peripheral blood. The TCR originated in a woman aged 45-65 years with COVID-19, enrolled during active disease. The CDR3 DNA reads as TGTGCCAGCTCAGTCTCCTACTCGACAGATACGCAGTATTTT. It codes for CASSVSYSTDTQYF.